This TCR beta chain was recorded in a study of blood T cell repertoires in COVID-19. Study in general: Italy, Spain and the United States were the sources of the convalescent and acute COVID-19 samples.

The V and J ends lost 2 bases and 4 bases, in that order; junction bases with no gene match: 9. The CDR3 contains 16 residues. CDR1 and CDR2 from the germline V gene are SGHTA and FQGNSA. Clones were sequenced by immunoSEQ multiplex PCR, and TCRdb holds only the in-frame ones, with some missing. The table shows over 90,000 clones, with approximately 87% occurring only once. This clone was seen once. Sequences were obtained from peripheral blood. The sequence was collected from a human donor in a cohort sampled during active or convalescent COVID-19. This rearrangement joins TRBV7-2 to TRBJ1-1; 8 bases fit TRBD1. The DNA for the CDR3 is TGTGCCAGCAGCTTAAGTGGCAGGGGGCTTCGCACTGAAGCTTTCTTT. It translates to CASSLSGRGLRTEAFF.